This T cell receptor (beta chain) appears in the sequencing data of a study of technical replicates of blood from several donors. Measured with immunoSEQ multiplex PCR; TCRdb has only the in-frame clones, and not every one. The sample holds tens of thousands of clones, almost 99% seen once. The germline V and J ends were trimmed by 6 bases and 3 bases, with 26 bases remaining between them. The CDR3 has 18 residues. In germline, CDR1 is SGHTA, CDR2 FQGNSA. Sequenced: T cells isolated from PBMCs. The clonotype originates from a human donor in good health. The V and J genes are TRBV7-2 and TRBJ1-1; a weak D match, TRBD1 (5 bases). The CDR3 loop reads CASRDLLSWDGGYTEAFF. The CDR3 region has the DNA TGTGCCAGCAGGGACCTTCTCTCGTGGGACGGGGGTTACACTGAAGCTTTCTTT.